The T cell receptor beta chain described here comes from a study of cytomegalovirus exposure and HLA in healthy donors. The donors were members of the validation cohort, which comprised more than 90 subjects and was separate from the first cohort of 600 to 800 subjects. This clone was seen a single time. The antigen remains unidentified. TCRdb keeps only in-frame clones here, not all; method: immunoSEQ multiplex PCR. This sample carries some 65,000 clones, around 95% of them seen once, and the ten largest clones take about 4.3%. Study-wide results and limits: Most TCR sequences proved rare, with some public TCRs found in many donors. A few CMV-associated chains were confirmed in vitro to be specific for CMV antigens. Diagnosis of cytomegalovirus status made by the classifier reportedly showed high specificity and sensitivity.

The sequenced sample consisted of PBMCs. This TCR was recovered from a man aged 18 to 30 in good health and CMV-seropositive.

DNA of the CDR3: TGTGCCAGCAGCCAAACCCTTACTAGCGGGACGTACAATGAGCAGTTCTTC. Amino acid sequence: CASSQTLTSGTYNEQFF. The rearrangement uses TRBV27 and TRBJ2-1; 10 bases match TRBD2. The CDR3 is 17 amino acids. Germline V gene data show CDR1 as MNHEY and CDR2 as SMNVEV (reference sequence). Unmatched junction bases numbered 12, after V lost 6 bases and J lost 4 bases.